What follows is one T cell receptor beta chain and its context. The antigen remains unidentified. The CDR3 runs to 14 residues. After removal of 0 bases from V and 12 bases from J, the junction contained 7 bases not matched to a gene. From germline, CDR1 is SGDLS and CDR2 YYNGEE. The source of the sample is a study of CD8+ T cells in alopecia areata. Study in general: Severity was scored as percentage of affected scalp area in treated patients. Study observations and caveats: Mice showed clearer TCR sharing than patients did, a gap that was possibly HLA-related.

Sample treatment: oral pan-JAK inhibitor, 5-10 mg twice daily. Following RNA extraction, reverse transcription yielded cDNA that acted as the sequencing template. Data came from immunoSEQ multiplex PCR; TCRdb stores just in-frame clones and leaves some out. The sample shows more than 130,000 clones, roughly 80% of them seen only once. The rearrangement uses TRBV9 and TRBJ2-1, with TRBD2 matching 9 bases. This TCR came from a human donor with alopecia areata. Sequencing was performed on CD8+ T cells sorted from blood, taken at week 4, from a patient treated with tofacitinib. CDR3 sequence: CASSVEFSGGVQFF. For the CDR3, the DNA is TGTGCCAGCAGCGTAGAGTTTAGCGGGGGTGTGCAGTTCTTC.